Presented here are 18 T cell receptor beta chains from one specimen sequenced in a study of cytomegalovirus exposure and HLA in healthy donors. The PCR made use of 60 Vbeta and 13 Jbeta primers. Repertoires were generated with immunoSEQ multiplex PCR, while TCRdb's copy carries only in-frame clones and drops some. The data contain roughly 130,000 clones, roughly 8.3% of them singletons. The sample was PBMCs. Receptors were obtained from a man aged 40-55 years in good health and CMV-seronegative.

This clone occurred a few times. The V call is TRBV5-1, the J call TRBJ2-5, with 9 bases lining up with TRBD2. Germline assignment: CDR1 SGHRS and CDR2 YFSETQ. V was pared by 2 bases and J by 2 bases, with 4 bases of the junction left unmatched. This CDR3 spans 15 amino acids. CDR3 DNA: TGCGCCAGCAGCTTCACACTAGCGGGTCAAGAGACCCAGTACTTC. Amino acids: CASSFTLAGQETQYF. Using reference TRBV5-1 and TRBJ2-5 for the parts outside the CDR3, the full variable domain is KAGVTQTPRYLIKTRGQQVTLSCSPISGHRSVSWYQQTPGQGLQFLFEYFSETQRNKGNFPGRFSGRQFSNSRSEMNVSTLELGDSALYLCASSFTLAGQETQYFGPGTRLLVL.

This sequence joins TRBV30 and TRBJ1-6; 9 positions agree with TRBD1. CDR1 and CDR2 from the germline V gene are GTSNPN and SVGIG (reference sequence). With 0 bases clipped from V and 10 bases from J, the junction kept 4 bases outside the gene matches. The CDR3 runs to 14 residues. As DNA, the CDR3 is TGTGCCTGGAGTGTAGGACAGGGGAACTCACCCCTCCACTTT. Protein: CAWSVGQGNSPLHF.

The rearrangement links TRBV9 to TRBJ2-5, with 11 bases that match TRBD2. CDR1 is SGDLS, CDR2 YYNGEE, per germline. J was trimmed by 5 bases and V by 3 bases; bases with no gene match: 6. The CDR3 covers 15 residues. The CDR3 loop is CASSARLAGLETQYF. Here the CDR3 DNA reads TGTGCCAGCAGCGCCCGACTAGCGGGGCTGGAGACCCAGTACTTC.

This chain links TRBV7-9 with TRBJ2-1; weak D call: TRBD1 (6 bases). V was pared by 1 base and J by 2 bases, with 9 bases between. CDR1 is SEHNR, CDR2 FQNEAQ, per germline (reference sequence). The CDR3 runs 15 residues. In nucleotides, the CDR3 is TGTGCCAGCAGCTTAGAAGGGGGAACCTACAATGAGCAGTTCTTC. Its translation: CASSLEGGTYNEQFF.

The chain has TRBV15 and TRBJ2-1; the match to TRBD2 covers 10 bases. Germline CDR1 reads LNHNV; CDR2 reads YYDKDF (reference sequence). V lost 4 bases, J lost 5 bases, and 5 bases stayed unmatched. The CDR3 extends over 15 amino acids. The CDR3 nucleotides are TGTGCCACCAGCAATCGTCTAGCGGGAGACAATGAGCAGTTCTTC. Its translation is CATSNRLAGDNEQFF.

The J gene is TRBJ2-1, the V gene TRBV7-8; D remains unclear. Germline V CDR1 and CDR2: SGHVS, FQNEAQ. Trimming removed 1 base at V and 0 bases at J, with 7 bases between. CDR3 length: 15 amino acids. CDR3: CASSLEPSSYNEQFF. CDR3 in DNA: TGTGCCAGCAGCTTAGAGCCTAGCTCCTACAATGAGCAGTTCTTC.

CDR3 sequence reads: CSVFLGGQGLTEAFF. The DNA of the CDR3 is TGCAGCGTTTTCCTCGGGGGACAGGGTCTCACTGAAGCTTTCTTT. This chain connects TRBV29-1 to TRBJ1-1, with 9 bases that match TRBD1. CDR1 is SQVTM and CDR2 is ANQGSEA in the germline V gene. The CDR3 runs to 15 residues. The junction had 11 bases not matched to a gene; V was cut back by 5 bases and J by 4 bases.

In this sample, this clone turned up a few times. The CDR3 DNA follows: TGTGCCTTCAGGGGGCTGGATCAGCCCCAGCATTTT. It codes for CAFRGLDQPQHF. The J gene is TRBJ1-5, the V gene TRBV7-3, with TRBD1 matching over 8 bases. CDR3 length: 12 residues. The V gene end was trimmed by 11 bases and the J gene end by 5 bases; junction bases not matched to a gene: 5. Germline lookup yields CDR1 SGHTA and CDR2 FQGTGA. The full variable domain, completed using reference TRBV7-3 and TRBJ1-5, is GAGVSQTPSNKVTEKGKYVELRCDPISGHTALYWYRQSLGQGPEFLIYFQGTGAADDSGLPNDRFFAVRPEGSVSTLKIQRTERGDSAVYLCAFRGLDQPQHFGDGTRLSIL.

V gene TRBV18 combines with J gene TRBJ2-2; 7 bases are shared with TRBD1. The CDR3 length is 17 residues. Germline V gives CDR1 KGHSH, CDR2 LQKENI. The V gene end was trimmed by 4 bases and the J gene end by 3 bases; junction bases not matched to a gene: 11. CDR3 protein: CASSQTGTELYTGELFF. The CDR3 bases are TGTGCCAGCTCACAAACCGGGACAGAGCTTTACACCGGGGAGCTGTTTTTT.

This clone has only a few counts. The V gene is TRBV23-1, the J gene TRBJ2-5, with 7 bases that match TRBD1. TRBV23-1 is classed as an ORF, of uncertain function. The CDR3 runs 12 residues. The V and J ends lost 4 bases and 5 bases, in that order; junction bases with no gene match: 1. CDR3 amino acids: CASSPRGETQYF. In DNA, the CDR3 is TGCGCCAGCAGTCCCAGGGGGGAGACCCAGTACTTC.

The chain links TRBV10-1 to TRBJ2-3; the match to TRBD2 covers 14 bases. The V gene end was trimmed by 4 bases and the J gene end by 4 bases; junction bases not matched to a gene: 1. Germline V gene data show CDR1 as WNHNN and CDR2 as SYGVQD (reference sequence). This CDR3 region has 15 residues. The CDR3 DNA follows: TGCGCCAGCAGTGTGGGACTAGCGGGGGCAGATACGCAGTATTTT. It codes for CASSVGLAGADTQYF.

Notes on this clone: Other DNA sequences in the sample encode the same CDR3. V usage is TRBV18 and J usage is TRBJ2-7; 9 bases line up with TRBD1. Per germline, CDR1 KGHSH and CDR2 LQKENI. V shed 3 bases and J 0 bases; nucleotides not matched to a gene: 3. The length of the CDR3 is 15 residues. CDR3 coding DNA: TGTGCCAGCTCACCCGGGACAGGGAGCTCCTACGAGCAGTACTTC. It is translated as CASSPGTGSSYEQYF. Combining the CDR3 with reference TRBV18 and TRBJ2-7 gives the whole variable domain NAGVMQNPRHLVRRRGQEARLRCSPMKGHSHVYWYRQLPEEGLKFMVYLQKENIIDESGMPKERFSAEFPKEGPSILRIQQVVRGDSAAYFCASSPGTGSSYEQYFGPGTRLTVT.

This clone was seen a few times. The chain has TRBV5-1 and TRBJ1-6; a weak D match, TRBD1 (5 bases). V gave up 4 bases and J gave up 9 bases, with 14 bases separating them. This CDR3 comprises 14 residues. Germline assignment: CDR1 SGHRS and CDR2 YFSETQ. CDR3 nucleotide sequence: TGCGCCAGCAGCCCGGCGGGGGAACGTTCACCCCTCCACTTT. Its protein product is CASSPAGERSPLHF.

This clone was seen only a few times. V gene TRBV7-2 combines with J gene TRBJ1-3; D unresolved. This CDR3 region has 14 residues. Per the germline V gene, CDR1 is SGHTA and CDR2 is FQGNSA. Trimming removed 5 bases from V and 9 bases from J, with 17 bases in between. The CDR3 DNA is TGTGCCAGCAGCCAAAACGGGAGGGTGGGCACCATATATTTT. This sequence encodes CASSQNGRVGTIYF.

Regarding this clone: Additional DNA sequences in this sample encode the identical CDR3. The rearrangement links TRBV9 to TRBJ2-2, with TRBD2 identical over 8 bases. The ends lost 3 bases at V and 4 bases at J; junction bases unmatched: 8. CDR1 is SGDLS, CDR2 YYNGEE, per germline. The CDR3 covers 16 residues. Here the CDR3 reads CASSAPGGVSTGELFF. The CDR3 DNA sequence: TGTGCCAGCAGCGCCCCCGGGGGGGTAAGCACCGGGGAGCTGTTTTTT.

The CDR3: CASSFTGFDEAFF. Here the CDR3 DNA reads TGTGCCAGCAGTTTTACAGGGTTTGATGAAGCTTTCTTT. V is TRBV6-5 and J is TRBJ1-1, with D possibly matching TRBD1 (6 bases). The CDR3 is 13 residues long. Germline V gives CDR1 MNHEY, CDR2 SVGAGI. V gave up 4 bases and J gave up 7 bases, with 13 bases separating them.

The CDR3 nucleotides are TGTGCCATCAGTGAGTCGATTAAGACAGGGCATGGCTACACCTTC. Translation: CAISESIKTGHGYTF. V usage is TRBV10-3 and J usage is TRBJ1-2; 7 nucleotides line up with TRBD1. V was clipped by 0 bases and J by 6 bases; unmatched bases: 7. CDR3 length: 15 residues. The germline V gene has CDR1 ENHRY and CDR2 SYGVKD.

The rearrangement links TRBV6-5 to TRBJ1-4; 11 bases match TRBD1. V gave up 4 bases and J gave up 11 bases; unmatched junction bases: 6. The CDR3 is 14 residues long. Germline V CDR1 and CDR2: MNHEY, SVGAGI. CDR3 loop: CASSFRDRGRKLFF. DNA of the CDR3: TGTGCCAGCAGTTTCCGGGACAGGGGGAGGAAACTGTTTTTT.